These 10 T cell receptor beta chains came from one sample sequenced in a study of CD8 T cells in ankylosing spondylitis. TCRdb fed the 5' RACE reads into MiXCR, producing one record per CDR3 protein. The table shows approximately 260,000 distinct CDR3 sequences, with 15% to 20% occurring only once. Input material: blood, either unsorted or a sorted T cell fraction (not recorded which). These receptors were collected from a male donor with ankylosing spondylitis or in good health (not recorded which).

This clonotype has ten or more counts. The chain couples TRBV29-1 to TRBJ2-5; 9 nucleotides line up with TRBD2. With V trimmed by 6 bases and J by 2 bases, 13 bases remained unmatched. Germline CDR1 SQVTM, CDR2 ANQGSEA. The CDR3 is made up of 16 amino acids. The CDR3 spells CSVISAASGIQETQYF. The CDR3 region has the DNA TGCAGCGTAATCTCCGCGGCTAGCGGGATACAAGAGACCCAGTACTTC.

This clonotype was seen a handful of times. V gene TRBV12-3 or TRBV12-4 combines with J gene TRBJ1-1; 7 positions agree with TRBD1. V dropped 2 bases and J dropped 0; count of bases not matched to a gene: 6. This CDR3 is built from 16 residues. In DNA, the CDR3 is TGTGCCAGCAGTTTACCGGACAGGACTATGAACACTGAAGCTTTCTTT. It translates to CASSLPDRTMNTEAFF.

The chain employs TRBV24-1 and TRBJ2-3; D remains ambiguous. The CDR3 contains 14 residues. Germline V CDR1 and CDR2: KGHDR, SFDVKD. Trimming left V 3 bases short and J 9 bases short, with 15 bases between. The CDR3 DNA sequence: TGTGCCACCAGTGATCCACGTAACTGGGTCACGCAGTATTTT. Protein sequence: CATSDPRNWVTQYF.

The chain links TRBV29-1 to TRBJ2-1; D is unclear. Germline lookup yields CDR1 SQVTM and CDR2 ANQGSEA. This CDR3 comprises 11 residues. Trimming stripped 7 bases from V and 8 bases from J, with 12 bases between. CDR3 nucleotide sequence: TGCAGCGATAGGTCCCGGGATGAGCAGTTCTTC. This encodes CSDRSRDEQFF.

This clonotype was picked up many times. The rearrangement links TRBV29-1 to TRBJ2-7; TRBD2 agrees at 7 bases. CDR3 size: 14 residues. CDR1 is SQVTM, CDR2 ANQGSEA, per germline. J lost 3 bases, V lost 6 bases, and 11 bases had no gene match. In DNA form, the CDR3 reads TGCAGCGTGAGACGCACTAGCGACCACTACGAGCAGTACTTC. It specifies CSVRRTSDHYEQYF.

The chain recombines TRBV4-3 with TRBJ2-7, with D possibly matching TRBD2 (6 bases). Trimming shortened V by 3 bases and J by 3 bases, and 12 bases separated the two germline ends. CDR3 length equals 14 residues. The germline V gene encodes CDR1 LGHNA and CDR2 YSLEER. The CDR3 protein is CASSQATGVYEQYF. Here the CDR3 DNA reads TGCGCCAGCAGCCAGGCCACGGGGGTCTACGAGCAGTACTTC.

The chain has TRBV12-3 or TRBV12-4 and TRBJ1-2; no clear D gene. Trimming left V 2 bases short and J 2 bases short, with 9 bases between. The CDR3 runs to 14 residues. The CDR3 DNA is TGTGCCAGCAGTTTAATTGAGGCCAACTATGGCTACACCTTC. Amino acids: CASSLIEANYGYTF.

In its sample, this clonotype was seen many times. One end of the junction is discordant with germline, which a read error may explain. The chain combines TRBV4-1 with TRBJ2-7; tentative D call: TRBD1 (5 bases). Germline V CDR1 and CDR2: MGHRA, YSYEKL. This CDR3 is built from 14 residues. In DNA form, the CDR3 reads TGTGCCAGCAGCCAAGTCTCAGGGTCGTACGAGCAGTACTTC. It is translated as CASSQVSGSYEQYF.

This clonotype came up many times. This chain connects TRBV4-2 to TRBJ1-2; unclear D gene. The CDR3 has 11 amino acids. The ends were cut back, 8 bases at V and 6 bases at J, with 10 bases in the middle. Germline V lookup: CDR1 LGHNA, CDR2 YNFKEQ. The CDR3 DNA reads as TGTGCCAGCGAAGGGCCGGATGGCTACACCTTC. Translated, it gives CASEGPDGYTF.

The chain couples TRBV4-1 to TRBJ2-7, with D possibly matching TRBD2 (6 bases). Germline V gene data show CDR1 as MGHRA and CDR2 as YSYEKL. Trimming removed 0 bases at V and 3 bases at J, with 12 bases between. The CDR3 consists of 15 residues. CDR3 amino acids: CASSQESASVYEQYF. In DNA, the CDR3 is TGCGCCAGCAGCCAAGAATCGGCTAGCGTCTACGAGCAGTACTTC.